This is a list of T cell receptor beta chains from one sample in a study of blood T cells in healthy people across ages. TCRdb fed the 5' RACE reads into MiXCR, producing one record per CDR3 protein. Counted here are hundreds of thousands of distinct CDR3 sequences, roughly 44% occurring once; the ten biggest clones make up roughly 19%. The specimen sequenced was blood. The receptors originated from a man in his sixties in good health. Both conserved end residues are part of each CDR3. D genes are given only for firm matches. Rows give clone size only sometimes, using once, few, many, or a class for an expanded clone.

DNA	CDR3	D	J	length	size	V
TGTGCCAGCAGTCGGGGACAGGCCGGAGAGACCCAGTACTTC	CASSRGQAGETQYF	TRBD1	TRBJ2-5	14	-	TRBV2
TGTGCCAGCAGCGTGGGGTTTGGCGAGCAGTACTTC	CASSVGFGEQYF	-	TRBJ2-7	12	-	TRBV9
TGTGCCAGCAGCCCGGCCCTAGCGGGTGCTGAGCAGTTCTTC	CASSPALAGAEQFF	TRBD2	TRBJ2-1	14	-	TRBV7-2
TGTGCCAGCAGCTTGGTAGCGGGGGGGCAGGATGAGCAGTTCTTC	CASSLVAGGQDEQFF	TRBD2	TRBJ2-1	15	-	TRBV5-6
TGTGCCAGCAGTTATCCCGGGACTAGCGGGGGCTCGGGGGGTAATGAGCAGTTCTTC	CASSYPGTSGGSGGNEQFF	TRBD2	TRBJ2-1	19	-	TRBV6-2/TRBV6-3
TGCAGTGCTAGCCCAGGACCCGCCTACGAGCAGTACTTC	CSASPGPAYEQYF	-	TRBJ2-7	13	few	TRBV20-1
TGTGCCAGCAGCTTAAGCATGCCAGAGACCCAGTACTTC	CASSLSMPETQYF	-	TRBJ2-5	13	many	TRBV7-2
TGTGCCAGCAGCCAAGCCGACAGGGGAATCTACGAGCAGTGCTTC	CASSQADRGIYEQCF	TRBD1	TRBJ2-7	15	-	TRBV3-1
TGTGCCAGCAGTACCAGGGGGACAGCCACCACGGAACTGAACACTGAAGCTTTCTTT	CASSTRGTATTELNTEAFF	TRBD1	TRBJ1-1	19	-	TRBV12-3/TRBV12-4
TGCAGTGCTACCTACACCCTAGCGGGGGGGCTAGAGACCCAGTACTTC	CSATYTLAGGLETQYF	TRBD2	TRBJ2-5	16	few	TRBV20-1
TGTGCCAGCAGTTATCTCTTGAGATCGGATACGCAGTATTTT	CASSYLLRSDTQYF	-	TRBJ2-3	14	-	TRBV6-5
TGTGCCAGCAGCCAATTAATACCATACGAGCAGTACTTC	CASSQLIPYEQYF	-	TRBJ2-7	13	-	TRBV27
TGTGCCACTGCAACAGGGAAGTACTCCTACGAGCAGTACTTC	CATATGKYSYEQYF	-	TRBJ2-7	14	once	TRBV2
TGTGCCAGCAGACCGGACAGGAGAAGCAATCAGCCCCAGCATTTT	CASRPDRRSNQPQHF	TRBD1	TRBJ1-5	15	many	TRBV6-1
TGTGCCTGGAGTGGAAAGGGATCTAGCAATCAGCCCCAGCATTTT	CAWSGKGSSNQPQHF	-	TRBJ1-5	15	-	TRBV30
TGCAGTGCTAGAGACGGGCCGACCCGGAGGGGGGATACGCAGTATTTT	CSARDGPTRRGDTQYF	-	TRBJ2-3	16	-	TRBV20-1
TGCAGTGCGACTAGCGGGGGACTGTACGAGCAGTACTTC	CSATSGGLYEQYF	TRBD2	TRBJ2-7	13	few	TRBV20-1
TGTGCCAGCAGCCTCGGGACATCGGCGGGTGAGCAGTTCTTC	CASSLGTSAGEQFF	-	TRBJ2-1	14	-	TRBV7-2
TGCAGCGTTGAAGAAGGAATAGGGCAGTTCTTC	CSVEEGIGQFF	-	TRBJ2-1	11	-	TRBV29-1
TGTGCCAGCAGTGAAGGGGGAGCGGACTACTACGAGCAGTACTTC	CASSEGGADYYEQYF	-	TRBJ2-7	15	few	TRBV6-1
TGTGCCAGCAGCTCACCGCCAGCCGGCTCCGGGACCGGGGGGTGGGGAGATACGCAGTATTTT	CASSSPPAGSGTGGWGDTQYF	TRBD2	TRBJ2-3	21	-	TRBV11-1
TGCAGTGCTAGGATGACAGGGCTAGCCAAAAACATTCAGTACTTC	CSARMTGLAKNIQYF	TRBD1	TRBJ2-4	15	few	TRBV20-1
TGCAGTGCTAGGCCCACAGGGGGGGATCACTACGAGCAGTACTTC	CSARPTGGDHYEQYF	-	TRBJ2-7	15	few	TRBV20-1
TGTGCCAGCAGCCCCGGGACTAGCGGGGGGGAGCGCACAGATACGCAGTATTTT	CASSPGTSGGERTDTQYF	TRBD2	TRBJ2-3	18	-	TRBV7-9
TGCAGCGTTGATGGGTCTGGGGCCAACGTCCTGACTTTC	CSVDGSGANVLTF	-	TRBJ2-6	13	many	TRBV29-1
TGCAGCGTTGTAAACAAGCGTGCTTTCTTT	CSVVNKRAFF	-	TRBJ1-1	10	few	TRBV29-1
TGTGCCAGCAAGCTCAGAGAGTTGAACACTGAAGCTTTCTTT	CASKLRELNTEAFF	-	TRBJ1-1	14	-	TRBV11-2
TGTGCCAGCAGCAAAGGGTGGGGGCCTCAGAGGGACCAGTACTTC	CASSKGWGPQRDQYF	-	TRBJ2-7	15	-	TRBV21-1
TGCAGTGCTCGGAGGACCCAAAGATACGAGCAGTACTTC	CSARRTQRYEQYF	-	TRBJ2-7	13	few	TRBV20-1
TGTGCCAGCAGCCCAGGAAATCGAGAGGGTGGTGAAAAACTGTTTTTT	CASSPGNREGGEKLFF	-	TRBJ1-4	16	few	TRBV7-2
TGTGCCAGCTCACCCGGGTCATTCAGTCTCTATGGCTACACCTTC	CASSPGSFSLYGYTF	-	TRBJ1-2	15	-	TRBV18
TGTGCCAGCAGCCAAAGTCGGGGCTATAATTCACCCCTCCACTTT	CASSQSRGYNSPLHF	-	TRBJ1-6	15	-	TRBV7-2
TGCAGCTCCCCCGTGGCGGGAGCTAGGGGTCACTATGAGCAGTTCTTC	CSSPVAGARGHYEQFF	TRBD2	TRBJ2-1	16	-	TRBV29-1
TGCAGTGCTAGAGGCTACTCGGGGGCGGGGGACACAGATACGCAGTATTTT	CSARGYSGAGDTDTQYF	-	TRBJ2-3	17	few	TRBV20-1
TGTGCCAGCAGCTTGGCTGGGCGACAGGGGATCTATGGCTACACCTTC	CASSLAGRQGIYGYTF	TRBD1	TRBJ1-2	16	few	TRBV5-5
TGTGCCAGCAGCCAGACAGGGGCAGCAGAGACCCAGTACTTC	CASSQTGAAETQYF	TRBD1	TRBJ2-5	14	-	TRBV7-9
TGTGCCAGCACCTCGTGGGGTCGCACAGATACGCAGTATTTT	CASTSWGRTDTQYF	-	TRBJ2-3	14	-	TRBV2
TGTGCCAGCAGCTTAGTGCTCGGGACAGTTCCCTACGAGCAGTACTTC	CASSLVLGTVPYEQYF	TRBD1	TRBJ2-7	16	-	TRBV7-6
TGCGCCAGCAGCTTGGAACTAGGGTCGAAGACCCAGTACTTC	CASSLELGSKTQYF	-	TRBJ2-5	14	few	TRBV5-1
TGTGCCAGCAGCCCTTCTCCCCCCAGGGGGAAACTCACTGAAGCTTTCTTT	CASSPSPPRGKLTEAFF	TRBD1	TRBJ1-1	17	few	TRBV12-3/TRBV12-4
TGTGCCAGCAGTTACCTGGACGGTGAAGCTTTCTTT	CASSYLDGEAFF	-	TRBJ1-1	12	-	TRBV6-5
TGCGCCAGCAGCCCTCGGTGGGGAGGGGATGAAGAACTGTTTTTT	CASSPRWGGDEELFF	-	TRBJ1-4	15	-	TRBV4-3
TGTGCCAGCAGCTTAGGTAGCACAGATACGCAGTATTTT	CASSLGSTDTQYF	-	TRBJ2-3	13	many	TRBV5-1
TGCGCCAGCAGCCAAGCGGGCTCGGGGCCGTATGAGCAGTTCTTC	CASSQAGSGPYEQFF	-	TRBJ2-1	15	-	TRBV4-1
TGCGCCAGCAGCCAGACTAGCGGGGGAGGCTACGAGCAGTACTTC	CASSQTSGGGYEQYF	TRBD2	TRBJ2-7	15	many	TRBV4-3
TGTGCCAGCAGTGGCTCCGGATCGGAGCAGTACTTC	CASSGSGSEQYF	-	TRBJ2-4	12	few	TRBV25-1
TGTGCCAGCAGCGTATCAGGGCTGGGGGAAAAACTGTTTTTT	CASSVSGLGEKLFF	-	TRBJ1-4	14	once	TRBV9
TGCGCCAGCAGTTCTACGCAGGGGCGGGATGAAAAACTGTTTTTT	CASSSTQGRDEKLFF	-	TRBJ1-4	15	-	TRBV5-1
TGTACCAGCAGCTTAAGGACAGGGGGCGCCGAGACCCAGTACTTC	CTSSLRTGGAETQYF	TRBD1	TRBJ2-5	15	-	TRBV7-2
TGCAGCGTCAATCGGGACGTCTACAATGAGCAGTTCTTC	CSVNRDVYNEQFF	-	TRBJ2-1	13	few	TRBV29-1
TGTGCCAGCAGCTTTATTAATAGAGCCCCACAGGGGACAGATACGCAGTATTTT	CASSFINRAPQGTDTQYF	TRBD1	TRBJ2-3	18	-	TRBV7-2
TGTGTCAGCAGCTTAATTGGAGAGGCCCCGTACGAGCAGTACTTC	CVSSLIGEAPYEQYF	-	TRBJ2-7	15	-	TRBV13
TGTGCCAGCAGCTTAGTCGGCGGGGAAAGGGAGACCCAGTACTTC	CASSLVGGERETQYF	-	TRBJ2-5	15	few	TRBV7-2
TGTGCCAGCAGTAACGACAGGAGCTCCTACAATGAGCAGTACTTC	CASSNDRSSYNEQYF	-	TRBJ2-7	15	few	TRBV27
TGTGCCAGCAGCGCCGAGGGGGGCTACCACAATGAGCAGTTCTTC	CASSAEGGYHNEQFF	-	TRBJ2-1	15	-	TRBV9
TGTGCCAGCAGTGAAGAGGCCAGTGGGGTATATGGCTACACCTTC	CASSEEASGVYGYTF	-	TRBJ1-2	15	many	TRBV6-1
TGTGCCATTGCGATAGTGGATGAGCAGTTCTTC	CAIAIVDEQFF	-	TRBJ2-1	11	-	TRBV10-3
TGCAGTGCTAGAGGACCAGGACAGGGGGCGCGCGTAGAGACCCAGTACTTC	CSARGPGQGARVETQYF	TRBD1	TRBJ2-5	17	few	TRBV20-1